This T cell receptor (beta chain) came from a study of cytomegalovirus exposure and HLA in healthy donors. About this clone: The antigen is not known.

Study results and limitations: TCR clusters originating in the first cohort tended to co-occur in the roughly 120 validation repertoires, according to a later analysis. A few of the chains that were CMV-associated were confirmed in vitro to be specific for CMV antigens. The listing of some 170 TCR beta chains classed them as cytomegalovirus-associated. Most TCR sequences were rare, but some public TCRs occurred in many donors.

Only in-frame clones appear in the TCRdb table, and some are missing; sequencing was by immunoSEQ multiplex PCR. Among 120,000 to 150,000 clones listed, 90% to 95% were seen once. Material for sequencing was PBMCs. This TCR was recovered from a man between 18 and 29 years old in good health and CMV-seronegative.

CDR3: CASSLKRLADTNTGELFF. The CDR3 nucleotides read TGCGCCAGCAGCTTGAAACGGCTAGCGGACACGAACACCGGGGAGCTGTTTTTT. This chain uses TRBV5-1 with TRBJ2-2, with 7 bases aligning to TRBD2. V shed 1 base and J 0 bases; nucleotides not matched to a gene: 9. The CDR3 has 18 residues. Germline assignment: CDR1 SGHRS and CDR2 YFSETQ.